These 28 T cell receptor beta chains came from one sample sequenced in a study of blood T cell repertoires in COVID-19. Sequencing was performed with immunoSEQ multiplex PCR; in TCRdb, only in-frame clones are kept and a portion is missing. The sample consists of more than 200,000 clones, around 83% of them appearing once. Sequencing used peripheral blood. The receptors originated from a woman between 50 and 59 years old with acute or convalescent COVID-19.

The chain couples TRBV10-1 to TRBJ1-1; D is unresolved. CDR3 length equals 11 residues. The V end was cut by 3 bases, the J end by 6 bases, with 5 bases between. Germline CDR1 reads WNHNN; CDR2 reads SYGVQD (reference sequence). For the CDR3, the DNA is TGCGCCAGCAGTGACTACGCTGAAGCTTTCTTT. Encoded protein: CASSDYAEAFF.

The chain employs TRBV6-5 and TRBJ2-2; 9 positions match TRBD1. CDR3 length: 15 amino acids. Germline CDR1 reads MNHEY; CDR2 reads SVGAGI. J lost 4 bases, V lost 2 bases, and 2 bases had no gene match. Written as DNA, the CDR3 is TGTGCCAGCAGTTACGGGACAGGGAGCACCGGGGAGCTGTTTTTT. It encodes CASSYGTGSTGELFF.

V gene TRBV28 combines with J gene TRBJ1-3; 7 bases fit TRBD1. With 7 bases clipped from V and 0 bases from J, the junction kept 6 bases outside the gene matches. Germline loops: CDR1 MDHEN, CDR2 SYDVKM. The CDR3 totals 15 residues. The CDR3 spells CASILRTGSGNTIYF. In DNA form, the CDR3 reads TGTGCCAGCATCCTTCGGACAGGCTCTGGAAACACCATATATTTT. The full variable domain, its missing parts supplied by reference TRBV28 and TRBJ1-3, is DVKVTQSSRYLVKRTGEKVFLECVQDMDHENMFWYRQDPGLGLRLIYFSYDVKMKEKGDIPEGYSVSREKKERFSLILESASTNQTSMYLCASILRTGSGNTIYFGEGSWLTVV.

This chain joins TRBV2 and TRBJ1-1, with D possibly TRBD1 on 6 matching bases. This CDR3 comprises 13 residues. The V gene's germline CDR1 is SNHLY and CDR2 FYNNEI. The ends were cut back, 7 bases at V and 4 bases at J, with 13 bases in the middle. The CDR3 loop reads CASTVGGLTEAFF. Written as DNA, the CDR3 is TGTGCCAGCACCGTGGGGGGGCTCACTGAAGCTTTCTTT.

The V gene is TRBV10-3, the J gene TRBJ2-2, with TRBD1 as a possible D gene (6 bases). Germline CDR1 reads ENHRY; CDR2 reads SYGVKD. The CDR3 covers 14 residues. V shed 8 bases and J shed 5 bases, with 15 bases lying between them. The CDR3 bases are TGTGCCATCTCGGAAAGGGACAAGACCGGGGAGCTGTTTTTT. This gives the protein CAISERDKTGELFF.

The CDR3 bases are TGTGCCAGCAGTTCCACGGGCGGGAGGGCCGCGGGTGAGCAGTTCTTC. Protein sequence: CASSSTGGRAAGEQFF. The chain has TRBV6-6 and TRBJ2-1, with 9 positions matching TRBD2. The CDR3 spans 16 residues. Germline CDR1 and CDR2: MNHNY and SVGAGI (reference sequence). Trimming removed 4 bases from V and 9 bases from J; junction bases left unmatched: 13.

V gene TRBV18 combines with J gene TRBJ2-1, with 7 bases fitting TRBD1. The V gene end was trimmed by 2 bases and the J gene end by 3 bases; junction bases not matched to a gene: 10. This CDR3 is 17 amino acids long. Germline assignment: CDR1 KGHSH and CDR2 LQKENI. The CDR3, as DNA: TGTGCCAGCTCACCAAGGACAGGCCCCAACGGCTACAATGAGCAGTTCTTC. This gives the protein CASSPRTGPNGYNEQFF.

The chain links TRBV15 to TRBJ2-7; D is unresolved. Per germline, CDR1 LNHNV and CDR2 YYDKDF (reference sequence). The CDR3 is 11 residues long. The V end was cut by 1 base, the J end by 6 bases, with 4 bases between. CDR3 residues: CATSRASEQYF. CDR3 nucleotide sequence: TGTGCCACCAGCAGAGCTAGCGAGCAGTACTTC. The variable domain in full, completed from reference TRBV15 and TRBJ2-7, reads DAMVIQNPRYQVTQFGKPVTLSCSQTLNHNVMYWYQQKSSQAPKLLFHYYDKDFNNEADTPDNFQSRRPNTSFCFLDIRSPGLGDTAMYLCATSRASEQYFGPGTRLTVT.

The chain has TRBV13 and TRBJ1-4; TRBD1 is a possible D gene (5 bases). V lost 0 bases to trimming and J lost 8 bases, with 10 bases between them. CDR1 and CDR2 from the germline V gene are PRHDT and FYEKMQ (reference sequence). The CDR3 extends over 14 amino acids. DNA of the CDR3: TGTGCCAGCAGCTTAGGGCAGGGAGGAGAAAAACTGTTTTTT. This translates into CASSLGQGGEKLFF.

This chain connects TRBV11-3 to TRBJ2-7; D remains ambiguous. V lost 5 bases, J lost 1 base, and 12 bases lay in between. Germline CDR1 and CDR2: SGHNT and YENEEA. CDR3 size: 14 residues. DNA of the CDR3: TGTGCCAGCAGCCCTGGGCCAGATTCCTACGAGCAGTACTTC. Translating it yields CASSPGPDSYEQYF.

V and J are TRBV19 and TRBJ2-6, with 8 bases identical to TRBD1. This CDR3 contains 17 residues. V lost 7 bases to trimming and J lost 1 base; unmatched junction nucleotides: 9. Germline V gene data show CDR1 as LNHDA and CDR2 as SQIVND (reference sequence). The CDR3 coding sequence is TGTGCCAGTACGAGCCGGGACAGGTCGTCTGGGGCCAACGTCCTGACTTTC. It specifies CASTSRDRSSGANVLTF.

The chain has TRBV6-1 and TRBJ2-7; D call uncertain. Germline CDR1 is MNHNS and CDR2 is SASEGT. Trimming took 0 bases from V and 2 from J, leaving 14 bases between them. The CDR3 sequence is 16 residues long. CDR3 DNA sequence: TGTGCCAGCAGTGAAGCCAGGCTGTGGGTCCCCTACGAGCAGTACTTC. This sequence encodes CASSEARLWVPYEQYF.

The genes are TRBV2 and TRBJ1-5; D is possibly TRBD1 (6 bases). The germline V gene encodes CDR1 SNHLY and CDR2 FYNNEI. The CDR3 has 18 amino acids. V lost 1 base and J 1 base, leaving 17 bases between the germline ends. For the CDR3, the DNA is TGTGCCAGCAGTGAAGAGGGGCCGGGACACTCCAGCAATCAGCCCCAGCATTTT. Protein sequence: CASSEEGPGHSSNQPQHF. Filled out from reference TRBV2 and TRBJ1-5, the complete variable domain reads EPEVTQTPSHQVTQMGQEVILRCVPISNHLYFYWYRQILGQKVEFLVSFYNNEISEKSEIFDDQFSVERPDGSNFTLKIRSTKLEDSAMYFCASSEEGPGHSSNQPQHFGDGTRLSIL.

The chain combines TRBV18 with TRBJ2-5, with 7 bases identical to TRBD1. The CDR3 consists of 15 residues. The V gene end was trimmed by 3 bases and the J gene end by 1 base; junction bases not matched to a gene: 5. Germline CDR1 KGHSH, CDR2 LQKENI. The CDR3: CASSPLGQFQETQYF. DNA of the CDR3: TGTGCCAGCTCACCCTTGGGACAGTTCCAAGAGACCCAGTACTTC.

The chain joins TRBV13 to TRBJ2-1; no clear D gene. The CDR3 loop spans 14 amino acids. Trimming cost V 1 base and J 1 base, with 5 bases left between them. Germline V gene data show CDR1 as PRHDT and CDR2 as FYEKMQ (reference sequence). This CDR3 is CASSLDFSYNEQFF. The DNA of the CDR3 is TGTGCCAGCAGCTTAGACTTTTCCTACAATGAGCAGTTCTTC.

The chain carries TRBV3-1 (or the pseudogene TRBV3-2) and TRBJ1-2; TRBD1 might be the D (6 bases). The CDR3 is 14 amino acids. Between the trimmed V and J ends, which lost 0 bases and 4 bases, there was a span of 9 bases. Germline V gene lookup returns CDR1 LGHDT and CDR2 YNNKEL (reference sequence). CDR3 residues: CASSQEDSGYGYTF. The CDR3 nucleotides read TGTGCCAGCAGCCAAGAGGACAGCGGCTATGGCTACACCTTC.

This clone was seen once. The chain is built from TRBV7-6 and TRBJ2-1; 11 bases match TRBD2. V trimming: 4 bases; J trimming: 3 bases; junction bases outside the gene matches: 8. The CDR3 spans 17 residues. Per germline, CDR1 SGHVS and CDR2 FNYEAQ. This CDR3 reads CASSSLSGTSGYNEQFF. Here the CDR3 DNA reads TGTGCCAGCAGCTCCTTGTCCGGGACTAGCGGCTACAATGAGCAGTTCTTC.

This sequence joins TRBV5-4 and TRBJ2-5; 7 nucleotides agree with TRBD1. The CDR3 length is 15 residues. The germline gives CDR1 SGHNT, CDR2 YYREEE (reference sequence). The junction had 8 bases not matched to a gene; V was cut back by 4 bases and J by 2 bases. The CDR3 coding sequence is TGTGCCAGCAGCCCCGAGACAGGGCGTCAAGAGACCCAGTACTTC. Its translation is CASSPETGRQETQYF. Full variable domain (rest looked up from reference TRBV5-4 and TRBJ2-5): ETGVTQSPTHLIKTRGQQVTLRCSSQSGHNTVSWYQQALGQGPQFIFQYYREEENGRGNFPPRFSGLQFPNYSSELNVNALELDDSALYLCASSPETGRQETQYFGPGTRLLVL.

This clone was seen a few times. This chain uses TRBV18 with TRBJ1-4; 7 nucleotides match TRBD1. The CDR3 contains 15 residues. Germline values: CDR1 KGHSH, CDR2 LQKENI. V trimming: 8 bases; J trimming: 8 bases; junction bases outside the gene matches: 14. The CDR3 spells CASASLGRGMEKLFF. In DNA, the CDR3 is TGTGCCAGCGCATCGCTTGGCAGGGGGATGGAAAAACTGTTTTTT.

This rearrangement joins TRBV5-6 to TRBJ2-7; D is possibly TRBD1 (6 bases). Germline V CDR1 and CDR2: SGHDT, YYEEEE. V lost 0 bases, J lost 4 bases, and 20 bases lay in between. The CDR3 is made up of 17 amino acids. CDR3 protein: CASSLGGRGKGRYEQYF. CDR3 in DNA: TGTGCCAGCAGCTTGGGTGGCAGGGGAAAGGGCAGATACGAGCAGTACTTC.

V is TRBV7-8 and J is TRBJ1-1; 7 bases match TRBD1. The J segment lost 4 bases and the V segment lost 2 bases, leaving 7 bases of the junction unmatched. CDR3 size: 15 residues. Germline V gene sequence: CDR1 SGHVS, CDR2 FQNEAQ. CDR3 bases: TGTGCCAGCAGCTTATACAGGGGAGAGGGCACTGAAGCTTTCTTT. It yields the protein CASSLYRGEGTEAFF.

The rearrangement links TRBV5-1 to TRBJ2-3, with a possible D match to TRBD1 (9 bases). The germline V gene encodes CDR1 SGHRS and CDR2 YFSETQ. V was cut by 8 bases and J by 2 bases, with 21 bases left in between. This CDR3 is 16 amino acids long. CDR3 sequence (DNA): TGCGCCAGTAGCGGGAACAGGGGGCGCGCCACAGATACGCAGTATTTT. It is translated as CASSGNRGRATDTQYF.

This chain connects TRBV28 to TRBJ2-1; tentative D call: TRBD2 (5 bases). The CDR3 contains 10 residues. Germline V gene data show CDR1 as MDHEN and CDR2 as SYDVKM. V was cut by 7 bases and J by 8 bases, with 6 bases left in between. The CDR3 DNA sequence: TGTGCCAGCAACGGGGATGAGCAGTTCTTC. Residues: CASNGDEQFF.

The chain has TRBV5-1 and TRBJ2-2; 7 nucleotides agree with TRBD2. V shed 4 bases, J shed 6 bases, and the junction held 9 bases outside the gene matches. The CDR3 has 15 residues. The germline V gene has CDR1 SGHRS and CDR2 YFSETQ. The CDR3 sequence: CASSGGDSRAGELFF. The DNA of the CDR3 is TGCGCCAGCAGCGGGGGGGACTCGAGGGCCGGGGAGCTGTTTTTT.

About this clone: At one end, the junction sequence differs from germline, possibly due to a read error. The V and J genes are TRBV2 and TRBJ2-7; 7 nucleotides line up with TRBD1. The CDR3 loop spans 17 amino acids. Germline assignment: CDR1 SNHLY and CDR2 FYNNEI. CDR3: CASSEDRDTPSSYEQYF. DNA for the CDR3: TGTGCCAGCAGCGAAGACAGGGATACCCCAAGCTCCTACGAGCAGTACTTC.

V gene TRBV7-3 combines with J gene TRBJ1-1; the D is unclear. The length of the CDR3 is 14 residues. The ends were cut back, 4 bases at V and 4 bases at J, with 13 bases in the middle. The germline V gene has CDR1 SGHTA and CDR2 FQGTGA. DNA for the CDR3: TGTGCCAGCAGCTCCCGTGGAGGAGGCACTGAAGCTTTCTTT. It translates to CASSSRGGGTEAFF.

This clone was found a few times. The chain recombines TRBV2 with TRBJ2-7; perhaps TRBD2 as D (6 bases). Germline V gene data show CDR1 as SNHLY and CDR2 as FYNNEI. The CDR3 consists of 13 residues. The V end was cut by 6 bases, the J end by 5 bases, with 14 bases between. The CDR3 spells CASRAGSRNEQYF. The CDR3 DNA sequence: TGTGCCAGCAGGGCCGGGAGCAGGAACGAGCAGTACTTC.

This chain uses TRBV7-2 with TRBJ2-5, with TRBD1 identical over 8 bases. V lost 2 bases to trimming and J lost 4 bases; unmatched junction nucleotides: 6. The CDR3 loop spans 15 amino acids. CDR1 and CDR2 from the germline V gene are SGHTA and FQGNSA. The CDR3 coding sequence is TGTGCCAGCAGCTTACAGGGACAGGCCTCAGAGACCCAGTACTTC. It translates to CASSLQGQASETQYF.